Below, one T cell receptor (beta chain) is given with its context. Its antigen is not known. It was with a sample-barcoded 5' primer and a J-beta primer mix that a second PCR of about 6 to 12 cycles was run. Sequencing yielded, for each sample, at least 2.5 million paired-end reads carrying CDR3. TCRdb re-derived calls from the 5' RACE reads in MiXCR, one entry per CDR3 protein. The sample has approximately 700,000 distinct CDR3 sequences, approximately 31% seen once. The data were obtained in a study of blood T cells in healthy people across ages. Notes on the study in general: Higher diversity and more naive CD4+ cells were features of long-lived donors, compared to aged donors.

The CDR3 runs 15 residues. CDR1 and CDR2 from the germline V gene are SGHRS and YFSETQ. V and J are TRBV5-1 and TRBJ2-5; 9 bases fit TRBD2. The tail of the sequence fits TRBJ2-7 better, so the J call may be wrong. The source of this sequence is a woman of 80 years or more in good health. The sample was blood. CDR3 sequence: CASSVVAGEAYEQYF. The CDR3 nucleotides read TGCGCCAGCAGCGTGGTAGCGGGGGAGGCGTACGAGCAGTACTTC.